The entry below gives a single T cell receptor (beta chain) sequence along with its context. Antigen: not known. The sample comes from a study of vaccination and CD4 T cells after COVID-19. The study, taken as a whole, reports: Of the reactive clones in convalescent patients, a median roughly 88% showed up only post-vaccination.

Cultured CD4+ T-cell DNA underwent Oncomine TCR Beta short-read sequencing. Once CD4+ T cells had been cultured, genomic DNA was extracted from them. TCRdb reprocessed the PCR reads with MiXCR, giving one entry per CDR3 protein. The sample yields roughly 8,000 distinct CDR3 sequences, about 46% seen once. Described treatment: roughly 10-day PBMC culture with coronavirus spike peptide pools or control peptides (ViraFEST assay). Before the COVID-19 pandemic (2011-2018), CD4+ T cells were obtained from the unexposed donor. Trimming at V came to 7 bases and at J to 2 bases, leaving 13 bases not matched to a gene. Germline assignment: CDR1 LNHDA and CDR2 SQIVND (reference sequence). This CDR3 comprises 17 residues.

The chain is built from TRBV19 and TRBJ2-4; 8 bases are a match to TRBD1. The sample was CD4+ T cells from blood, cultured in vitro. This clonotype was obtained from a human donor in good health. CDR3 in amino acids: CASMTPGGLTSKNIQYF. The CDR3 DNA sequence: TGTGCCAGTATGACCCCAGGGGGCCTCACCTCCAAAAACATTCAGTACTTC.